These T cell receptor beta chains were read from a single sample in a study of identical twins. TCRdb analysed the 5' RACE reads with MiXCR anew, one entry per CDR3 protein. This table has about 200,000 distinct CDR3 sequences, about 10% appearing once. Sequenced material: memory T cells sorted from blood. The receptors here all came from a man aged 50-59 years in good health. CDR3s include the opening cysteine and the closing phenylalanine or tryptophan. The order of the fields is V gene, J gene, CDR3 protein.

>TRBV5-1|TRBJ2-4
CALGTGFSLRNIQYF
>TRBV20-1|TRBJ2-5
CSASFQQETQYF
>TRBV20-1|TRBJ2-5
CSAGRASGRPETQYF
>TRBV18|TRBJ2-6
CASANRAPGSGANVLTF
>TRBV28|TRBJ2-2
CASSFLQPRDGQDTGELFF
>TRBV29-1|TRBJ1-2
CSVEEGETGSGYTF
>TRBV6-5|TRBJ1-2
CASSPNQGRATF
>TRBV21-1|TRBJ2-3
CASSSREGHDTQYF
>TRBV15|TRBJ1-6
CATSRDDREYSPLHF
>TRBV24-1|TRBJ2-5
CATKQIETQYF
>TRBV4-3|TRBJ2-1
CASSPTSNFYNEQFF
>TRBV2|TRBJ2-5
CASSGYQETQYF
>TRBV6-5|TRBJ2-7
CASSYSISGPIQGDEQYF
>TRBV7-2|TRBJ2-3
CASSSHGLAGFTDTQYF
>TRBV20-1|TRBJ1-1
CSAGQRDTEAFF
>TRBV29-1|TRBJ1-2
CSVDWGRSGYTF
>TRBV5-6|TRBJ2-1
CASSLTTGEQFF
>TRBV19|TRBJ2-7
CASKGGFDEQYF
>TRBV12-3/TRBV12-4|TRBJ1-1
CASSSRAGEAFF
>TRBV6-1|TRBJ2-2
CASSDMGLYTGELFF
>TRBV7-2|TRBJ1-1
CASRTGTQEAFF
>TRBV15|TRBJ2-7
CATSRDRANEQYF
>TRBV7-2|TRBJ2-5
CASSPRGGETQYF
>TRBV20-1|TRBJ2-3
CSARELAGATDTQYF
>TRBV10-2|TRBJ2-7
CASRGTSLPEQYF
>TRBV7-2|TRBJ2-3
CASSLDRITDTQYF
>TRBV20-1|TRBJ1-1
CSARDAGQGMNTEAFF
>TRBV6-1|TRBJ2-7
CASGRGGSYEQYF
>TRBV21-1|TRBJ1-3
CASSKGWGGGNTIYF
>TRBV7-9|TRBJ1-4
CASSLVSGINEKLFF
>TRBV20-1|TRBJ1-2
CSALPGQGF
>TRBV6-5|TRBJ2-1
CASSSGARNEQFF
>TRBV25-1|TRBJ2-3
CASSDRVWGTDTQYF
>TRBV3-1|TRBJ2-3
CASSPSGLVTDTQYF
>TRBV4-3|TRBJ2-5
CASTPQGAPGETQYF
>TRBV5-1|TRBJ1-4
CASSLGKGQSATNEKLFF
>TRBV4-1|TRBJ2-1
CASSQVAGGYNEQFF
>TRBV19|TRBJ1-5
CASSLGRGRNQPQHF
>TRBV12-3/TRBV12-4|TRBJ2-7
CASSSGLAGAYEQYF
>TRBV3-1|TRBJ2-2
CASSQDYGSRYTGELFF
>TRBV18|TRBJ2-3
CASSHLPGSVVDTQYF
>TRBV29-1|TRBJ2-7
CSVAEHREQYF
>TRBV5-5|TRBJ2-7
CASSLAVEAYEQYF
>TRBV27|TRBJ2-1
CASRPTSVYNEQFF
>TRBV20-1|TRBJ2-7
CSVGTSGPYEQYF
>TRBV11-2|TRBJ2-1
CASSLSSGVNNEQFF
>TRBV7-2|TRBJ2-7
CASSPVAYEQYF
>TRBV12-3/TRBV12-4|TRBJ2-1
CASSRGTGGAEQFF
>TRBV5-1|TRBJ2-7
CASRSGTVNSEQYF
>TRBV4-3|TRBJ1-2
CASSVRQGTDYTF
>TRBV9|TRBJ1-2
CASSPGGRSGYTF
>TRBV6-1|TRBJ2-5
CASSVFYRTEETQYF
>TRBV5-5|TRBJ2-7
CASSPRSGGNGEQYF
>TRBV27|TRBJ1-1
CASSSNRVAFF